The present TCR beta chain was sequenced within a study of OX40 agonist ivuxolimab in advanced cancers. Study in general: In three patients, partial responses were observed, one with hepatocellular carcinoma and two with cutaneous melanoma.

This clone turned up a few times. The assay was immunoSEQ multiplex PCR, and TCRdb's table has in-frame clones only and misses some. Found here are roughly 90,000 clones, over 85% of them singletons; the top ten hold 0.79%. The CDR3 contains 15 residues. J gave up 4 bases and V 6 bases, and 11 bases lay outside the gene matches. Per the germline V gene, CDR1 is SNHLY and CDR2 is FYNNEI. The sequenced sample was CD4+ or CD8+ T cells sorted from blood, obtained in a trial of the OX40 agonist ivuxolimab. The source of this sequence is an adult with an advanced solid tumor such as melanoma, head and neck, liver or kidney cancer. The chain uses TRBV2 and TRBJ1-1, with TRBD1 identical over 7 bases. CDR3 loop: CASSGGGGGGTEAFF. The CDR3, as DNA: TGTGCCAGCAGCGGAGGAGGGGGCGGCGGCACTGAAGCTTTCTTT.